Following are 17 T cell receptor beta chains from one sample sequenced in a study of T cells in Graves' hyperthyroidism and ophthalmopathy. Researchers took RNA transcripts and amplified the TCR beta CDR3 regions from them. With the HTBI primer set, the TCR CDR3 went through a first round of RT-PCR. One entry per CDR3 protein results from TCRdb running MiXCR on the multiplex PCR reads. The sample lists approximately 400,000 distinct CDR3 sequences, around an eighth seen once, with 25% to 30% in the top ten. The sample comprised blood. All receptors come from a man aged 50 or older with Graves' ophthalmopathy.

This clonotype was observed a few times. The chain has TRBV19 and TRBJ2-5; 7 bases fit TRBD1. Germline-derived CDR1 and CDR2 are LNHDA and SQIVND (reference sequence). This CDR3 is 18 amino acids long. Trimming cost V 6 bases and J 5 bases; bases outside gene matches: 21. Written as DNA, the CDR3 is TGTGCCAGTAGCCGCAGGGGGTCAAACCCGCCGCCAAGGGAGACCCAGTACTTC. It codes for CASSRRGSNPPPRETQYF.

This clonotype was counted many times. This chain links TRBV28 with TRBJ2-7; TRBD2 matches 10 bases. The CDR3 runs 15 residues. Germline trimming cut 3 bases from V and 2 bases from J; bases unmatched to any gene: 4. The germline V gene encodes CDR1 MDHEN and CDR2 SYDVKM. CDR3 bases: TGTGCCAGCAGTTTCGGAGCGGGAGGGCCCTACGAGCAGTACTTC. Amino acid sequence: CASSFGAGGPYEQYF.

The chain has TRBV7-9 and TRBJ1-6; tentative D call: TRBD1 (6 bases). The germline V gene encodes CDR1 SEHNR and CDR2 FQNEAQ (reference sequence). The V end lost 1 base, the J end lost 9 bases, and 10 bases lay between the germline ends. The CDR3 spans 14 residues. DNA of the CDR3: TGTGCCAGCAGCTTAGACCCAGGGGTTTCACCCCTCCACTTT. Its protein is CASSLDPGVSPLHF.

The rearrangement joins TRBV7-8 to TRBJ2-7, with 14 bases aligning to TRBD2. V gave up 4 bases and J gave up 5 bases; unmatched junction bases: 13. The germline gives CDR1 SGHVS, CDR2 FQNEAQ. CDR3 length: 18 residues. CDR3 loop: CASSSEGTGTSGSNEQYF. Written as DNA, the CDR3 is TGTGCCAGCAGCTCAGAAGGGACAGGGACTAGCGGGAGCAACGAGCAGTACTTC.

The sample holds many counts of this clonotype. V is TRBV7-9 and J is TRBJ2-7; D could derive from TRBD1 or TRBD2 (5 bases each). This CDR3 spans 15 amino acids. V dropped 4 bases and J dropped 0 bases, with 13 bases sitting between them. Germline V gene lookup returns CDR1 SEHNR and CDR2 FQNEAQ (reference sequence). This CDR3 is CASSSNFGTSYEQYF. In nucleotides, the CDR3 is TGTGCCAGCAGCTCTAACTTCGGGACCTCCTACGAGCAGTACTTC.

Ten or more counts support this clonotype. This sequence joins TRBV29-1 and TRBJ2-3, with D perhaps being TRBD1 or TRBD2 (6 bases each). The CDR3 sequence is 17 residues long. CDR1 and CDR2 from the germline V gene are SQVTM and ANQGSEA. Trimming pared 0 bases from V and 4 bases from J, leaving 20 bases between. The CDR3 region is CSVEDTGARSGADTQYF. CDR3 coding DNA: TGCAGCGTTGAAGACACGGGGGCTAGGAGCGGCGCAGATACGCAGTATTTT.

This clonotype showed up many times. The CDR3 region is CASSHLDTRGYTF. The CDR3 coding sequence is TGTGCCAGCAGCCACCTAGATACTCGTGGCTACACCTTC. V is TRBV11-3 and J is TRBJ1-2; D not certain. The CDR3 length is 13 residues. The germline V gene has CDR1 SGHNT and CDR2 YENEEA. The V and J ends lost 5 bases and 7 bases respectively, with 14 bases between them.

This clonotype was detected ten times or more. V is TRBV6-2 or TRBV6-3 and J is TRBJ1-1, with D unresolved. Trimming pared 7 bases from V and 0 bases from J, leaving 15 bases between. Germline V gene lookup returns CDR1 MNHEY and CDR2 SVGEGT. The CDR3 consists of 15 residues. CDR3 nucleotide sequence: TGTGCCAGCACCGACCCCAAACGGCTGAACACTGAAGCTTTCTTT. This codes for CASTDPKRLNTEAFF.

The chain is built from TRBV7-9 and TRBJ2-3, with TRBD2 as a possible D gene (5 bases). V was clipped by 1 base and J by 5 bases, with 10 bases between them. The CDR3 totals 14 residues. Germline assignment: CDR1 SEHNR and CDR2 FQNEAQ (reference sequence). The CDR3 nucleotides read TGTGCCAGCAGCTTAGTCGGGGTGGAAGATACGCAGTATTTT. It is translated as CASSLVGVEDTQYF.

There are many counts of this clonotype. The chain combines TRBV28 with TRBJ2-7; 10 nucleotides agree with TRBD1. Germline CDR1 is MDHEN and CDR2 is SYDVKM. The CDR3 length is 15 residues. Unmatched junction bases numbered 11, after V lost 5 bases and J lost 7 bases. The DNA of the CDR3 is TGTGCCAGCAGTGGCGGGGGACAGGGGTCGAAGGAGCAGTACTTC. Protein product: CASSGGGQGSKEQYF.

This clonotype was counted only a few times. The chain combines TRBV3-1 with TRBJ2-2; D might be TRBD1 (5 bases). Germline-derived CDR1 and CDR2 are LGHDT and YNNKEL (reference sequence). This CDR3 has 17 amino acids. V was cut by 1 base and J by 2 bases, with 14 bases left in between. The DNA for the CDR3 is TGTGCCAGCAGCCAAGTACCAGGGCCCCCAAACACCGGGGAGCTGTTTTTT. Residues: CASSQVPGPPNTGELFF.

The sample holds many counts of this clonotype. The chain combines TRBV11-2 with TRBJ2-3, with 9 bases matching TRBD2. From germline, CDR1 is SGHAT and CDR2 FQNNGV. The CDR3 is 15 amino acids. After removal of 3 bases from V and 3 bases from J, the junction contained 4 bases not matched to a gene. The CDR3 is CASSFESGRTDTQYF. CDR3 bases: TGTGCCAGCAGCTTTGAGAGCGGGAGGACAGATACGCAGTATTTT.

The chain is built from TRBV28 and TRBJ1-4, with a weak D call TRBD1 (6 bases). Trimming pared 5 bases from V and 3 bases from J, leaving 13 bases between. The CDR3 length is 15 residues. The germline CDR1 and CDR2 sequences are MDHEN and SYDVKM. The CDR3 DNA follows: TGTGCCAGCAGTCCACGGACAGCCCCTAATGAAAAACTGTTTTTT. This sequence encodes CASSPRTAPNEKLFF.

This clonotype was counted at least ten times. The chain recombines TRBV27 with TRBJ2-7; TRBD1 agrees at 8 bases. With 5 bases clipped from V and 6 bases from J, the junction kept 12 bases outside the gene matches. Germline-derived CDR1 and CDR2 are MNHEY and SMNVEV (reference sequence). The CDR3 loop spans 15 amino acids. CDR3 sequence reads: CASSPRAMTGAEQYF. Written as DNA, the CDR3 is TGTGCCAGCAGTCCCCGCGCCATGACAGGGGCCGAGCAGTACTTC.

In its sample, this clonotype was seen a few times. Given a much more abundant clone one base away, this may be a read error. The CDR3: CASSFAIGLAGAGAETQYF. The CDR3 region has the DNA TGTGCCAGCAGCTTCGCAATAGGACTAGCGGGAGCAGGGGCAGAGACCCAGTACTTC. The V and J genes are TRBV7-8 and TRBJ2-5; 13 bases align to TRBD2. The V gene end was trimmed by 3 bases and the J gene end by 4 bases; junction bases not matched to a gene: 14. Germline CDR1 reads SGHVS; CDR2 reads FQNEAQ. This CDR3 has 19 amino acids.

This clonotype was picked up many times. CDR3 DNA sequence: TGTGCCAGCAGTTACGGGACAGTGAGCTACGAGCAGTACTTC. Its translation: CASSYGTVSYEQYF. The rearrangement joins TRBV7-9 to TRBJ2-7; 7 nucleotides line up with TRBD1. V lost 6 bases to trimming and J lost 3 bases; unmatched junction nucleotides: 8. This CDR3 spans 14 amino acids. The V gene's germline CDR1 is SEHNR and CDR2 FQNEAQ (reference sequence).

This clonotype was observed a few times. The chain combines TRBV28 with TRBJ1-1; D call uncertain. The CDR3 extends over 15 amino acids. The germline V and J ends were trimmed by 5 bases and 4 bases, with 17 bases remaining between them. In germline, CDR1 is MDHEN, CDR2 SYDVKM. Here the CDR3 reads CASSERSGWGTEAFF. The CDR3 DNA sequence: TGTGCCAGCAGTGAACGGTCCGGTTGGGGCACTGAAGCTTTCTTT.